This section outlines one T cell receptor beta chain sequence together with its context. CDR1 and CDR2 (germline): SQVTM, ANQGSEA. V was pared by 3 bases and J by 1 base, with 10 bases between. CDR3 size: 14 residues. This sample was included in a study of OX40 agonist ivuxolimab in advanced cancers. Assay: immunoSEQ multiplex PCR; the TCRdb copy retains only in-frame clones and omits some. The sample yields around 80,000 clones, roughly 90% seen once. J is TRBJ2-1 and V is TRBV29-1, with D possibly matching TRBD2 (5 bases). The source material was CD4+ or CD8+ T cells sorted from blood, sampled in a trial of the OX40 agonist ivuxolimab. The sequence was obtained from an adult with an advanced solid tumor such as melanoma, head and neck, liver or kidney cancer. CDR3 DNA sequence: TGCAGCGTTGATACACTAGGATCCTACAATGAGCAGTTCTTC. It yields the protein CSVDTLGSYNEQFF.